This T cell receptor beta chain was obtained from a study of cytotoxic CD8 clonotypes in ibrutinib-treated CLL. Looking at the study overall: Partial response was seen in approximately 24 patients and complete response in 2; after median 68 months, about 14 stayed remitted, approximately twelve progressed.

Germline V gives CDR1 LGHNA, CDR2 YSLEER. The CDR3 runs 13 residues. Trimming removed 4 bases at V and 4 bases at J, with 9 bases between. The method was immunoSEQ multiplex PCR; TCRdb's version includes in-frame clones alone and lacks a portion of them. Of 15,000 to 20,000 clones in the sample, over 75% are singletons; the top ten hold 4.5% to 7%. The input for sequencing was PBMCs, taken before ibrutinib treatment. This TCR was recovered from a human donor with chronic lymphocytic leukemia. This chain links TRBV4-3 with TRBJ2-3; a weak D match, TRBD2 (6 bases). The CDR3 loop reads CASSLGGADTQYF. The CDR3 nucleotides are TGCGCCAGCAGCCTCGGCGGGGCAGATACGCAGTATTTT.